Following are 17 T cell receptor beta chains from one sample sequenced in a study of CD8+CD57+ T cells in acquired aplastic anemia. CDR3 and TCR beta VDJ profiling relied on a genomic DNA template. One entry per CDR3 protein, called by TCRdb with MiXCR from the reads. The data contain 180,000 or so distinct CDR3 sequences, about half of them singletons. For sequencing, patients were chosen who had shown expansion of CD8+CD57+ cells by flow cytometry. Sequences were obtained from sorted CD4+, CD8+, or CD8+CD57+ T cells (not recorded which) from PBMCs. The receptor set was obtained from a human donor with aplastic anemia.

This clonotype occurred a few times. The chain uses TRBV30 and TRBJ2-5; D is ambiguous. Germline loops: CDR1 GTSNPN, CDR2 SVGIG (reference sequence). Trimming removed 2 bases at V and 0 bases at J, with 7 bases between. The CDR3 has 13 amino acids. The CDR3 sequence is CAWSYGYQETQYF. For the CDR3, the DNA is TGTGCCTGGAGTTACGGGTACCAAGAGACCCAGTACTTC.

Remarks on this clonotype: It is likely a read error, because the conserved phenylalanine at the end of the CDR3 is missing. The limits of the CDR3 on the DNA are not certain, so only TCRdb's listed CDR3 is given. V usage is TRBV19 and J usage is TRBJ2-1. The V gene's germline CDR1 is LNHDA and CDR2 SQIVND (reference sequence). The CDR3 length is 8 residues, termini included. The CDR3 region is CASSRIFP.

This clonotype has a count of ten or more. The rearrangement uses TRBV3-1 and TRBJ1-5; D remains ambiguous. Germline CDR1 reads LGHDT; CDR2 reads YNNKEL (reference sequence). With 1 base removed from V and 1 base from J, the gap between germline ends came to 8 bases. The CDR3 runs to 15 residues. The CDR3 loop reads CASSQGGRSNQPQHF. DNA of the CDR3: TGTGCCAGCAGCCAAGGGGGTCGAAGCAATCAGCCCCAGCATTTT.

This clonotype appeared many times. The chain combines TRBV20-1 with TRBJ1-3, with D possibly TRBD1 on 5 matching bases. V was trimmed by 6 bases and J by 1 base, leaving 22 bases between them. The CDR3 length is 17 residues. From germline, CDR1 is DFQATT and CDR2 SNEGSKA (reference sequence). CDR3 amino acids: CSAADQRGVSSGNTIYF. Here the CDR3 DNA reads TGCAGTGCCGCGGACCAGCGGGGGGTCTCGTCTGGAAACACCATATATTTT.

The CDR3 loop is CASSPGQGIGGYTF. The CDR3 DNA is TGTGCCAGCAGTCCGGGACAGGGGATTGGTGGCTACACCTTC. This sequence joins TRBV2 and TRBJ1-2; TRBD1 matches at 10 bases. After removal of 5 bases from V and 7 bases from J, the junction contained 7 bases not matched to a gene. Germline CDR1 and CDR2: SNHLY and FYNNEI. The CDR3 length is 14 residues.

The table lists this clonotype with many counts. The chain joins TRBV7-2 to TRBJ1-2; D is possibly TRBD1 (6 bases). From germline, CDR1 is SGHTA and CDR2 FQGNSA. This CDR3 region has 12 residues. The V end lost 1 base, the J end lost 10 bases, and 10 bases lay between the germline ends. Here the CDR3 reads CASSLEQGTYTF. The DNA of the CDR3 is TGTGCCAGCAGCTTAGAACAGGGAACCTACACCTTC.

This sequence joins TRBV11-1 and TRBJ2-7; D unclear. Germline lookup yields CDR1 SGHAT and CDR2 FQDESV (reference sequence). The V end lost 3 bases, the J end lost 2 bases, and 14 bases lay between the germline ends. The CDR3 is 15 residues long. DNA for the CDR3: TGTGCCAGCAGCTTGACACCCGACGCCGCCTACGAGCAGTACTTC. Amino acids: CASSLTPDAAYEQYF.

This clonotype was picked up many times. This chain connects TRBV5-4 to TRBJ2-7, with D hard to call. CDR1 and CDR2 from the germline V gene are SGHNT and YYREEE (reference sequence). The V end was cut by 9 bases, the J end by 3 bases, with 10 bases between. This CDR3 region has 11 residues. In nucleotides, the CDR3 is TGTGCCACCTCGTGGGGCTACGAGCAGTACTTC. The encoded protein is CATSWGYEQYF. The complete variable domain, with remaining parts taken from reference TRBV5-4 and TRBJ2-7, reads ETGVTQSPTHLIKTRGQQVTLRCSSQSGHNTVSWYQQALGQGPQFIFQYYREEENGRGNFPPRFSGLQFPNYSSELNVNALELDDSALYLCATSWGYEQYFGPGTRLTVT.

This clonotype was observed a few times. The chain couples TRBV7-9 to TRBJ2-7; D is perhaps TRBD1 (6 bases). Germline V gives CDR1 SEHNR, CDR2 FQNEAQ (reference sequence). The CDR3 sequence is 15 residues long. Trimming pared 2 bases from V and 4 bases from J, leaving 15 bases between. The CDR3 loop is CASSLTADSSYEQYF. The CDR3 region has the DNA TGTGCCAGCAGCTTAACCGCGGACAGTTCATACGAGCAGTACTTC.

This clonotype was counted ten times or more. The chain recombines TRBV6-1 with TRBJ2-7; 10 positions match TRBD2. The V segment lost 8 bases and the J segment 4 bases; nucleotides outside the gene matches: 5. The CDR3 covers 13 residues. Germline V CDR1 and CDR2: MNHNS, SASEGT. DNA for the CDR3: TGTGCCAGCTTTGGGACTAGCGCTTACGAGCAGTACTTC. Protein product: CASFGTSAYEQYF.

In its sample, this clonotype was seen a few times. The gene calls are TRBV10-3 and TRBJ2-1; 12 positions match TRBD2. The CDR3 loop spans 16 amino acids. The J segment lost 9 bases and the V segment lost 0 bases, leaving 6 bases of the junction unmatched. Germline V gene data show CDR1 as ENHRY and CDR2 as SYGVKD. CDR3 nucleotides: TGTGCCATCAGTGAGTCGACTAGCGGGGGTGGCGGTGAGCAGTTCTTC. As protein: CAISESTSGGGGEQFF.

This chain connects TRBV19 to TRBJ2-1; D possibly corresponds to TRBD1 (5 bases). The CDR3 has 16 residues. Germline V gene data show CDR1 as LNHDA and CDR2 as SQIVND (reference sequence). V lost 3 bases and J lost 0, with 12 bases in between. The CDR3 sequence: CASSMIRDSSYNEQFF. As DNA, the CDR3 is TGTGCCAGTAGTATGATTCGCGACAGCTCCTACAATGAGCAGTTCTTC.

This clonotype was seen repeatedly, ten times or more. This chain joins TRBV9 and TRBJ2-5; TRBD2 matches 8 bases. Trimming removed 3 bases from V and 7 bases from J; junction bases left unmatched: 14. The CDR3 loop spans 16 amino acids. Germline CDR1 reads SGDLS; CDR2 reads YYNGEE. This CDR3 reads CASSAPGAGALGTQYF. The DNA of the CDR3 is TGTGCCAGCAGCGCCCCGGGAGCGGGAGCCTTAGGGACCCAGTACTTC. The full variable domain, with the rest looked up from reference TRBV9 and TRBJ2-5, is DSGVTQTPKHLITATGQRVTLRCSPRSGDLSVYWYQQSLDQGLQFLIQYYNGEERAKGNILERFSAQQFPDLHSELNLSSLELGDSALYFCASSAPGAGALGTQYFGPGTRLLVL.

The chain joins TRBV19 to TRBJ2-7, with D tentatively TRBD1 or TRBD2 (5 bases each). Germline V CDR1 and CDR2: LNHDA, SQIVND (reference sequence). The CDR3 is 13 amino acids. Trimming left V 7 bases short and J 5 bases short, with 15 bases between. CDR3 sequence (DNA): TGTGCCAGTACTACATTTGGGGGAAACGAGCAGTACTTC. It is translated as CASTTFGGNEQYF. The full variable domain, its missing parts supplied by reference TRBV19 and TRBJ2-7, is DGGITQSPKYLFRKEGQNVTLSCEQNLNHDAMYWYRQDPGQGLRLIYYSQIVNDFQKGDIAEGYSVSREKKESFPLTVTSAQKNPTAFYLCASTTFGGNEQYFGPGTRLTVT.

The V and J genes are TRBV7-9 and TRBJ2-7, with D perhaps TRBD1 (5 bases). V was trimmed by 1 base and J by 4 bases, leaving 14 bases between them. The germline V gene has CDR1 SEHNR and CDR2 FQNEAQ (reference sequence). The CDR3 has 15 amino acids. In nucleotides, the CDR3 is TGTGCCAGCAGCTTAGTAAGGGGCCTCCTATACGAGCAGTACTTC. The encoded protein is CASSLVRGLLYEQYF. Together with reference TRBV7-9 and TRBJ2-7, the CDR3 gives the full variable domain: DTGVSQNPRHKITKRGQNVTFRCDPISEHNRLYWYRQTLGQGPEFLTYFQNEAQLEKSRLLSDRFSAERPKGSFSTLEIQRTEQGDSAMYLCASSLVRGLLYEQYFGPGTRLTVT.

V and J are TRBV27 and TRBJ1-1, with a possible D match to TRBD1 (6 bases). The CDR3 totals 17 residues. Germline V gene lookup returns CDR1 MNHEY and CDR2 SMNVEV (reference sequence). V was clipped by 7 bases and J by 3 bases, with 24 bases between them. The chain's CDR3 is CASTLRGIGGLDTEAFF. Written as DNA, the CDR3 is TGTGCCAGCACTCTTAGGGGCATTGGGGGCTTGGACACTGAAGCTTTCTTT.

The sample holds many counts of this clonotype. The chain couples TRBV20-1 to TRBJ2-1, with 7 bases fitting TRBD1. The V segment lost 6 bases and the J segment 5 bases; nucleotides outside the gene matches: 10. Germline CDR1 DFQATT, CDR2 SNEGSKA (reference sequence). This CDR3 is 14 amino acids long. CDR3 loop: CSASRTGTNNEQFF. DNA of the CDR3: TGCAGTGCAAGCCGGACAGGAACAAACAATGAGCAGTTCTTC.